This is a list of T cell receptor beta chains from one sample in a study of yellow fever vaccine responses in identical twins. MiXCR, run by TCRdb on the RT-PCR reads, gives a single entry per CDR3 protein. The table has 2,000 to 2,500 distinct CDR3 sequences, 83% seen once. The sample here was T cells from blood (PBMCs), unsorted or a sorted subset (not recorded which), taken before or after yellow fever vaccination (not recorded which). The receptor set was obtained from a woman aged 18-30 years who received the yellow fever vaccine. Each CDR3 is given with its conserved first and last residue. A D gene is named only where the DNA matches it firmly. Not every row has a clone size; where given, it reads once, few, many or a size class.

V gene	clone size	J gene	D gene	CDR3 protein	CDR3 DNA
TRBV11-1	NA	TRBJ2-4	TRBD1	CASSGTGTDPHIQYF	TGTGCCAGCAGCGGCACCGGGACAGATCCCCACATTCAGTACTTC
TRBV4-1	NA	TRBJ2-2	NA	CASSQALSHPNTGELFF	TGCGCCAGCAGCCAAGCTCTTTCTCACCCGAACACCGGGGAGCTGTTTTTT
TRBV13	NA	TRBJ1-6	TRBD1	CASSPGQGGSPLHF	TGTGCCAGCAGCCCGGGACAGGGCGGTTCACCCCTCCACTTT
TRBV2	NA	TRBJ1-5	NA	CASSEHGSNQPQHF	TGTGCCAGCAGTGAACACGGTAGCAATCAGCCCCAGCATTTT
TRBV10-3	NA	TRBJ1-2	TRBD1	CAISEAPTGGNYGYTF	TGTGCCATCAGTGAGGCCCCGACAGGGGGTAACTATGGCTACACCTTC
TRBV11-1	NA	TRBJ2-3	TRBD1	CASSATRDRGTDTQYF	TGTGCCAGCAGCGCGACGCGGGACAGGGGCACAGATACGCAGTATTTT
TRBV4-2	NA	TRBJ1-2	NA	CASSQDERPDRNYGYTF	TGTGCCAGCAGCCAAGATGAACGGCCGGACCGTAACTATGGCTACACCTTC
TRBV10-2	NA	TRBJ2-1	TRBD2	CASSESKTSDEQFF	TGCGCCAGCAGTGAGTCGAAAACTAGCGATGAGCAGTTCTTC
TRBV3-1	NA	TRBJ2-3	TRBD2	CASSREGFTDTQYF	TGTGCCAGCAGCCGGGAGGGCTTCACAGATACGCAGTATTTT
TRBV2	NA	TRBJ2-5	NA	CATGSRAQYF	TGTGCCACCGGGAGTCGGGCCCAGTACTTC
TRBV27	NA	TRBJ2-3	NA	CASILRGWFGDTQYF	TGTGCCAGCATATTGCGGGGATGGTTCGGAGATACGCAGTATTTT
TRBV6-1	NA	TRBJ2-2	TRBD2	CASSHGLAGGGAGELFF	TGTGCCAGCAGCCATGGACTAGCGGGAGGTGGAGCCGGGGAGCTGTTTTTT
TRBV12-3/TRBV12-4	NA	TRBJ1-3	NA	CASSSPSDSTIYF	TGTGCCAGCAGTTCGCCCTCGGATAGCACCATATATTTT
TRBV10-1	NA	TRBJ2-2	NA	CASSDGELFF	TGCGCCAGCAGTGACGGGGAGCTGTTTTTT
TRBV20-1	once	TRBJ1-2	TRBD1	CSATDLTGWGGYTF	TGCAGTGCCACCGATCTGACAGGGTGGGGAGGCTACACCTTC
TRBV4-1	NA	TRBJ2-7	NA	CASSQVVASAYEQYF	TGCGCCAGCAGCCAAGTTGTGGCTAGCGCCTACGAGCAGTACTTC
TRBV7-6	NA	TRBJ2-3	NA	CASSLEEGVTDTQYF	TGTGCCAGCAGCTTAGAAGAGGGCGTCACAGATACGCAGTATTTT
TRBV20-1	NA	TRBJ1-2	NA	CSARDWGSITGSGYTF	TGCAGTGCTAGAGATTGGGGATCAATCACAGGCTCAGGCTACACCTTC
TRBV5-1	NA	TRBJ2-1	TRBD1	CASSLTLGQGEDEQFF	TGCGCCAGCAGCCTAACACTGGGACAGGGTGAGGATGAGCAGTTCTTC
TRBV29-1	NA	TRBJ1-5	NA	CSVAREINQPQHF	TGCAGCGTTGCTCGGGAGATCAATCAGCCCCAGCATTTT
TRBV12-3/TRBV12-4	NA	TRBJ2-5	TRBD2	CASSFRGLAVKTQYF	TGTGCCAGCAGTTTTCGGGGACTAGCGGTAAAGACCCAGTACTTC
TRBV11-3	few	TRBJ1-5	NA	CASSLAGPNQPQHF	TGTGCCAGCAGCTTAGCAGGCCCGAATCAGCCCCAGCATTTT
TRBV11-2	NA	TRBJ1-2	TRBD1	CASSPGQAVYGYTF	TGTGCCAGCAGCCCTGGACAGGCCGTCTATGGCTACACCTTC
TRBV29-1	NA	TRBJ2-7	TRBD2	CSVHSGIAYEQYF	TGCAGCGTTCATAGCGGGATTGCCTACGAGCAGTACTTC
TRBV13	NA	TRBJ2-1	NA	CASSFVTADNEQFF	TGTGCCAGCAGCTTCGTTACGGCAGACAATGAGCAGTTCTTC
TRBV28	few	TRBJ2-1	NA	CASSLWTYNEQFF	TGTGCCAGCAGTTTGTGGACCTACAATGAGCAGTTCTTC
TRBV28	NA	TRBJ1-5	TRBD1	CASSYRTGESNQPQHF	TGTGCCAGCAGTTACAGGACAGGGGAAAGCAATCAGCCCCAGCATTTT
TRBV11-3	NA	TRBJ2-1	NA	CASSRGGFDEQFF	TGTGCCAGCAGCCGTGGGGGGTTCGATGAGCAGTTCTTC
TRBV11-3	NA	TRBJ1-4	NA	CASSLGPGTNEKLFF	TGTGCCAGCAGCTTAGGTCCGGGAACTAATGAAAAACTGTTTTTT
TRBV19	NA	TRBJ2-7	TRBD1	CASSIDLYRGNEQYF	TGTGCCAGTAGTATAGATCTATACAGGGGTAACGAGCAGTACTTC
TRBV23-1	NA	TRBJ1-5	NA	CASSQSPGCGQPQHF	TGCGCCAGCAGTCAATCTCCTGGGTGTGGTCAGCCCCAGCATTTT
TRBV11-1	NA	TRBJ2-1	NA	CASSPAGSSNEQFF	TGTGCCAGCAGCCCCGCCGGGAGTTCTAATGAGCAGTTCTTC
TRBV7-6	few	TRBJ1-5	TRBD1	CASSSEQGASNQPQHF	TGTGCCAGCAGCTCAGAACAGGGGGCCAGCAATCAGCCCCAGCATTTT
TRBV2	NA	TRBJ1-2	TRBD1	CASTEGQGLSGYTF	TGTGCCAGCACTGAGGGACAGGGATTGAGCGGCTACACCTTC
TRBV11-3	few	TRBJ2-3	TRBD2	CASSLVSGRVTDTQYF	TGTGCCAGCAGCTTAGTAAGCGGGAGGGTCACAGATACGCAGTATTTT
TRBV10-1	NA	TRBJ1-1	NA	CASSERGSEAFF	TGCGCCAGCAGTGAGCGGGGCTCTGAAGCTTTCTTT
TRBV5-5	NA	TRBJ2-3	NA	CASSLRGARTDTQYF	TGTGCCAGCAGCTTGCGTGGAGCCCGCACAGATACGCAGTATTTT
TRBV18	NA	TRBJ1-4	NA	CASSPDEKLFF	TGTGCCAGCTCACCAGATGAAAAACTGTTTTTT
TRBV5-6	NA	TRBJ1-3	NA	CASSPPSPGNTIYF	TGTGCCAGCAGCCCGCCATCCCCTGGAAACACCATATATTTT
TRBV10-3	NA	TRBJ2-1	NA	CAISDGRDLRSYNEQFF	TGTGCCATCAGTGATGGCAGGGACCTACGCTCCTACAATGAGCAGTTCTTC
TRBV2	NA	TRBJ2-5	NA	CASRLTGTETQYF	TGTGCCAGCAGGTTGACAGGGACTGAGACCCAGTACTTC
TRBV28	NA	TRBJ2-2	NA	CASSLGVAGELFF	TGTGCCAGCAGTTTGGGAGTCGCCGGGGAGCTGTTTTTT
TRBV11-3	NA	TRBJ2-7	NA	CASSGNRDNSYEQYF	TGTGCCAGCAGCGGCAACCGGGACAACTCCTACGAGCAGTACTTC
TRBV29-1	NA	TRBJ2-7	NA	CSVEGAYEQYF	TGCAGCGTTGAAGGAGCTTACGAGCAGTACTTC
TRBV29-1	NA	TRBJ2-5	NA	CSVGTAQETQYF	TGCAGCGTTGGGACAGCTCAAGAGACCCAGTACTTC
TRBV21-1	once	TRBJ2-1	NA	CASRPRGGGDEQFF	TGTGCCAGCAGACCGCGGGGGGGCGGGGATGAGCAGTTCTTC